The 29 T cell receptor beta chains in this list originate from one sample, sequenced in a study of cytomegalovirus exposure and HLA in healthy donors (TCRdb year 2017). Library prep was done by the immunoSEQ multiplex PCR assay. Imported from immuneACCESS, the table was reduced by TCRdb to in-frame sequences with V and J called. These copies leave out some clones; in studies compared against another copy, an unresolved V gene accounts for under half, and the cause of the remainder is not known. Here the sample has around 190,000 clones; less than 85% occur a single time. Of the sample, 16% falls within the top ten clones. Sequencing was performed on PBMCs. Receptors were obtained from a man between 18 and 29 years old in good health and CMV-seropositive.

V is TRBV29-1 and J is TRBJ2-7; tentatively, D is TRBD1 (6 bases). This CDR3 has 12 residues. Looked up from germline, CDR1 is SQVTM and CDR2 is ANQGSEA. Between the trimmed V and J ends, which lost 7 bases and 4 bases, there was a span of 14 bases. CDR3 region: CSGDNGPYEQYF. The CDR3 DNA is TGCAGCGGGGACAACGGGCCATACGAGCAGTACTTC.

The CDR3 nucleotides read TGTGCCAGCAGCTTAGATCTTAGGTCTAGCGGGTCCCGCAATGAGCAGTTCTTC. Amino acid sequence: CASSLDLRSSGSRNEQFF. This chain joins TRBV11-2 and TRBJ2-1; 8 positions match TRBD2. Germline V gene lookup returns CDR1 SGHAT and CDR2 FQNNGV. V was clipped by 0 bases and J by 6 bases; unmatched bases: 13. The CDR3 consists of 18 residues. The full variable domain, in which reference TRBV11-2 and TRBJ2-1 provide the parts outside the CDR3, is EAGVAQSPRYKIIEKRQSVAFWCNPISGHATLYWYQQILGQGPKLLIQFQNNGVVDDSQLPKDRFSAERLKGVDSTLKIQPAKLEDSAVYLCASSLDLRSSGSRNEQFFGPGTRLTVL.

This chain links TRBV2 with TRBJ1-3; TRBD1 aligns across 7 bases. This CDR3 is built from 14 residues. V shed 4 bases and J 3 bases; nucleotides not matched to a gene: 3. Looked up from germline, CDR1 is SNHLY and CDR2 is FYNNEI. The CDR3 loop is CASSGQGRGNTIYF. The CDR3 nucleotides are TGTGCCAGCAGTGGACAGGGCCGTGGAAACACCATATATTTT.

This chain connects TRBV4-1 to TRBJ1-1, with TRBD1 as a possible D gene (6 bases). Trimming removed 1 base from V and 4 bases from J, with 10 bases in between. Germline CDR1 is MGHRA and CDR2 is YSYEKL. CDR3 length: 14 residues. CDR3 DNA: TGCGCCAGCAGCCAAGGTGGACAGATCACTGAAGCTTTCTTT. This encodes CASSQGGQITEAFF.

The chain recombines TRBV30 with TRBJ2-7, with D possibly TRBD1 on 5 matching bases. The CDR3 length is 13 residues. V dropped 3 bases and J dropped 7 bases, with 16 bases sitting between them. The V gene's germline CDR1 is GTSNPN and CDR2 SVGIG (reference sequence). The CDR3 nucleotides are TGTGCCTGGAGGGGGCCCTTTTACTGGGAGCAGTACTTC. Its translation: CAWRGPFYWEQYF.

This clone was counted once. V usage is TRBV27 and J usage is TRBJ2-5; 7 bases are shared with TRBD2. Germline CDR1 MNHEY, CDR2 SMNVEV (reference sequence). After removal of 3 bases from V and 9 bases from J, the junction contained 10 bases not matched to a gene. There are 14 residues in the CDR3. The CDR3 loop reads CASSFTSVLGAQYF. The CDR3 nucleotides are TGTGCCAGCAGTTTTACTAGCGTACTAGGGGCCCAGTACTTC.

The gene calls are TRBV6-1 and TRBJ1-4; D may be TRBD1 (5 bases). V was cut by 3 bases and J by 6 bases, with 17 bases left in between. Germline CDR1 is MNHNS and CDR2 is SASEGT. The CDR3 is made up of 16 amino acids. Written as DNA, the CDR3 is TGTGCCAGCAGTGAGGGACCTGGGGGAGGTTATGAAAAACTGTTTTTT. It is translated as CASSEGPGGGYEKLFF.

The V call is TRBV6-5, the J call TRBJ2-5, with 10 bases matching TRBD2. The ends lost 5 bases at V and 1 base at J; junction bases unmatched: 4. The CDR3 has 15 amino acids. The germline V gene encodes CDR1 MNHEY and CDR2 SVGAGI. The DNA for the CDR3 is TGTGCCAGCAGTATAGCGGGGGGCTCCCAAGAGACCCAGTACTTC. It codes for CASSIAGGSQETQYF.

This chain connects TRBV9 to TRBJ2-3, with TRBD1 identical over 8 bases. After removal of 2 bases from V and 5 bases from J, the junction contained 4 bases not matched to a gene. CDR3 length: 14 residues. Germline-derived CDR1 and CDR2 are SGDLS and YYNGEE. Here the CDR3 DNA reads TGTGCCAGCAGCGTCGACAGGGGAGGAGATACGCAGTATTTT. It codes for CASSVDRGGDTQYF.

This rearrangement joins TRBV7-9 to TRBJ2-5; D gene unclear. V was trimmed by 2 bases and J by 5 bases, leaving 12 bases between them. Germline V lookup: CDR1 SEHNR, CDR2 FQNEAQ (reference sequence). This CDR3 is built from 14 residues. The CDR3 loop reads CASSLTPERETQYF. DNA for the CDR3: TGTGCCAGCAGCTTAACTCCTGAGAGGGAGACCCAGTACTTC.

CDR3 region: CASSLTATVGMPQHF. The CDR3 DNA reads as TGTGCCAGCAGTTTGACAGCCACCGTGGGGATGCCCCAGCATTTT. The chain uses TRBV6-5 and TRBJ1-5; TRBD1 is a possible D gene (5 bases). The CDR3 runs 15 residues. V dropped 4 bases and J dropped 9 bases, with 19 bases sitting between them. Germline V gene data show CDR1 as MNHEY and CDR2 as SVGAGI.

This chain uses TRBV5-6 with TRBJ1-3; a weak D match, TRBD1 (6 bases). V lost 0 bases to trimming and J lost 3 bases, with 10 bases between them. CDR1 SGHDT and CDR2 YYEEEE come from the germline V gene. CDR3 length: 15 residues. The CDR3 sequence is CASSLDWGHGNTIYF. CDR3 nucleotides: TGTGCCAGCAGCTTGGATTGGGGGCATGGAAACACCATATATTTT.

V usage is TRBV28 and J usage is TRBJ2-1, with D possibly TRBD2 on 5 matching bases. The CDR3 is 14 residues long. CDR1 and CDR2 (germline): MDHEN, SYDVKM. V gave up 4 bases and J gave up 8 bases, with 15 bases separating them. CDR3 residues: CASSSPEGGYEQFF. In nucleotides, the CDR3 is TGTGCCAGCAGTTCGCCCGAGGGCGGGTATGAGCAGTTCTTC.

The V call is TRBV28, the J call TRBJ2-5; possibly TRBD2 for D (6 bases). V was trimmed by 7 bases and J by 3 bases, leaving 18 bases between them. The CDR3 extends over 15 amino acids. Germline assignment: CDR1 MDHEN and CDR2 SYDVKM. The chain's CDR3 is CASKTQGSGEETQYF. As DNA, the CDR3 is TGTGCCAGCAAGACGCAGGGTTCGGGGGAAGAGACCCAGTACTTC.

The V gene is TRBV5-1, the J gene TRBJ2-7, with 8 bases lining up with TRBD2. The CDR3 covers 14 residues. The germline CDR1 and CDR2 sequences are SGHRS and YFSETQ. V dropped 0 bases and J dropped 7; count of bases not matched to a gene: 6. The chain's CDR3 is CASSLAGGEGEQYF. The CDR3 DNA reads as TGCGCCAGCAGCTTGGCCGGGGGGGAGGGTGAGCAGTACTTC.

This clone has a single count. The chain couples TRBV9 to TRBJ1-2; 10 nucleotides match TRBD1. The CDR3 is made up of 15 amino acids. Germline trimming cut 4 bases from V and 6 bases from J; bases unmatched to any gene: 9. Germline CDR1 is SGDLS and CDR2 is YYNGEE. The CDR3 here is CASSISTGGYNGYTF. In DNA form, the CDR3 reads TGTGCCAGCAGCATATCGACAGGGGGCTATAATGGCTACACCTTC.

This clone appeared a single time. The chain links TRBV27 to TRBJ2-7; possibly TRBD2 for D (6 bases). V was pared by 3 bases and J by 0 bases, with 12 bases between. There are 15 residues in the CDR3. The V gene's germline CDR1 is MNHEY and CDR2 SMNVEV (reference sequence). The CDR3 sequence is CASSFRRDRSYEQYF. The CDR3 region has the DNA TGTGCCAGCAGTTTCCGGCGGGACCGCTCCTACGAGCAGTACTTC.

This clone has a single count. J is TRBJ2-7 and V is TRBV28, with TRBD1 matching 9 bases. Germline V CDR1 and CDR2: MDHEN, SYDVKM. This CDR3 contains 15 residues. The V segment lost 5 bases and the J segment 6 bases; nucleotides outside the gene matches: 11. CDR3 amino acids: CASSLEGTGLSEQYF. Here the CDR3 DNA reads TGTGCCAGCAGTCTGGAGGGGACAGGGTTAAGCGAGCAGTACTTC. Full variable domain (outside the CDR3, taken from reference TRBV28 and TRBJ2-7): DVKVTQSSRYLVKRTGEKVFLECVQDMDHENMFWYRQDPGLGLRLIYFSYDVKMKEKGDIPEGYSVSREKKERFSLILESASTNQTSMYLCASSLEGTGLSEQYFGPGTRLTVT.

DNA of the CDR3: TGTGCCAGCAGTGAAAGGGTGGCAGGGGTTAATGGCTACACCTTC. Translation: CASSERVAGVNGYTF. This chain uses TRBV6-1 with TRBJ1-2; tentatively, D is TRBD1 (6 bases). CDR1 MNHNS and CDR2 SASEGT come from the germline V gene. V was trimmed by 2 bases and J by 6 bases, leaving 16 bases between them. The CDR3 loop spans 15 amino acids.

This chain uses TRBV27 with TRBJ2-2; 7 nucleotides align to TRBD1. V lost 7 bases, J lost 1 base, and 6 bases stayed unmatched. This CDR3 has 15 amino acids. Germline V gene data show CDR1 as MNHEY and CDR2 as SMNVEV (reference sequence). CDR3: CASTLRQGNTGELFF. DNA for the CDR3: TGTGCCAGCACCTTAAGACAGGGGAACACCGGGGAGCTGTTTTTT.

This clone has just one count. The CDR3 spells CASSFAGLADPWGF. The DNA for the CDR3 is TGTGCCAGCAGCTTTGCGGGACTAGCGGACCCGTGGGGCTTC. This chain connects TRBV12-1 to TRBJ2-7; the D segment call TRBD2 is taken from the table without a DNA check. TRBV12-1 is annotated as a pseudogene. The CDR3 totals 14 residues.

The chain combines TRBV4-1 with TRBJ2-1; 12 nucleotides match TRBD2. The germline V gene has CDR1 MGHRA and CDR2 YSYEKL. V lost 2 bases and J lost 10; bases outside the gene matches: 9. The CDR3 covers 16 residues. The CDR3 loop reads CASSQRLAGDRGEQFF. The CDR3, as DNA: TGCGCCAGCAGCCAACGACTAGCGGGAGATCGGGGGGAGCAGTTCTTC.

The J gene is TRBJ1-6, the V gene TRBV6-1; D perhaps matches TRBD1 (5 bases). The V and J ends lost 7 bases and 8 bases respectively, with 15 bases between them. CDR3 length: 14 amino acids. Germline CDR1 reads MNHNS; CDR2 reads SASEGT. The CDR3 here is CASNGIGVYSPLHF. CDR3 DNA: TGTGCCAGCAATGGCATAGGGGTTTATTCACCCCTCCACTTT.

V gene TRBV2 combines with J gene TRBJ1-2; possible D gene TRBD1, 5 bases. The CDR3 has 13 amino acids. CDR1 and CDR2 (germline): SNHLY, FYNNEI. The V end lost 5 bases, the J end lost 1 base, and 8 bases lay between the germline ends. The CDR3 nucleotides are TGTGCCAGCAGTATGGACAATAACTATGGCTACACCTTC. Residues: CASSMDNNYGYTF.

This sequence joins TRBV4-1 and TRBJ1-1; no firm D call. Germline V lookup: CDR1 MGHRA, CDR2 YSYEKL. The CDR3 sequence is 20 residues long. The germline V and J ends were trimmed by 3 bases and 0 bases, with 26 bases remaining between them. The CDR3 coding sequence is TGCGCCAGCAGCCAGGATAATTTGGCACATCGAGGTATGATGAACACTGAAGCTTTCTTT. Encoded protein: CASSQDNLAHRGMMNTEAFF.

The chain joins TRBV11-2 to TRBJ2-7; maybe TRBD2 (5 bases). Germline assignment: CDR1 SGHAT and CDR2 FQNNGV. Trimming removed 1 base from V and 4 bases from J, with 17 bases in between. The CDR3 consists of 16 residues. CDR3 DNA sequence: TGTGCCAGCAGCTTAGGATCCGGGGAGATGGGATACGAGCAGTACTTC. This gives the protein CASSLGSGEMGYEQYF. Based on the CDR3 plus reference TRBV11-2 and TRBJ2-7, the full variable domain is EAGVAQSPRYKIIEKRQSVAFWCNPISGHATLYWYQQILGQGPKLLIQFQNNGVVDDSQLPKDRFSAERLKGVDSTLKIQPAKLEDSAVYLCASSLGSGEMGYEQYFGPGTRLTVT.

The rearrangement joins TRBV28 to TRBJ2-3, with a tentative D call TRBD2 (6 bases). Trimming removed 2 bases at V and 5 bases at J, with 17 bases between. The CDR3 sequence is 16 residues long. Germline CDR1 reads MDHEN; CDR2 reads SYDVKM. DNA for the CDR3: TGTGCCAGCAGTTTAGGGTACGGGGGAGGTGAAGATACGCAGTATTTT. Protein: CASSLGYGGGEDTQYF.

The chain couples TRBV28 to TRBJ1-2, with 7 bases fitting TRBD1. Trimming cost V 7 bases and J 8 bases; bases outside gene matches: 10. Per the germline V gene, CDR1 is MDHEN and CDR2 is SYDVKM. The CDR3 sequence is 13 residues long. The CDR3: CASTSMGRGGYTF. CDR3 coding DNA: TGTGCCAGCACTTCGATGGGCAGGGGGGGCTACACCTTC.

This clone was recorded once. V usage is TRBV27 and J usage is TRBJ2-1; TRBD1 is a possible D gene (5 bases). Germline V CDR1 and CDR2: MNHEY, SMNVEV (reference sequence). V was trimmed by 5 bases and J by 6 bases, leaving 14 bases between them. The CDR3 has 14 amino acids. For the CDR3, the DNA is TGTGCCAGCAGTCTCGCAGGGTTCTCCAATGAGCAGTTCTTC. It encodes CASSLAGFSNEQFF.